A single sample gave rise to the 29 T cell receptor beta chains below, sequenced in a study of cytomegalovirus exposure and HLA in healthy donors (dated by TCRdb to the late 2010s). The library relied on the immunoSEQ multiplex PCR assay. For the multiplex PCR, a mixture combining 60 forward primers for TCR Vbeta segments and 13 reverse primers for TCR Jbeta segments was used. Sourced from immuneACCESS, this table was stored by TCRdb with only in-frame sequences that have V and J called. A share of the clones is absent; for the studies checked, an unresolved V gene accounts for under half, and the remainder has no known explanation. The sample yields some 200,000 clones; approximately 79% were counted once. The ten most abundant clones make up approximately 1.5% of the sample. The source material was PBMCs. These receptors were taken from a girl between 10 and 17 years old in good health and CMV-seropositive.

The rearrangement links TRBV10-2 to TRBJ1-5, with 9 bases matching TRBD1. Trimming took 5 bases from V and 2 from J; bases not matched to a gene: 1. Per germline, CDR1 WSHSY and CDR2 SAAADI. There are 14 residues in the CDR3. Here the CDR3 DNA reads TGCGCCAGCAGTAGGACAGGGGGCAATCAGCCCCAGCATTTT. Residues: CASSRTGGNQPQHF.

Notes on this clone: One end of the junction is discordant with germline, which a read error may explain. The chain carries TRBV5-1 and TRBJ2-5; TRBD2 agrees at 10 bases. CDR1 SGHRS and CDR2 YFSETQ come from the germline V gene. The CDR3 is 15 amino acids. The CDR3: CASSPLSSGGRTADF. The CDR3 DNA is TGCGCCAGCAGCCCGCTTTCTAGCGGGGGCCGGACAGCGGACTTC.

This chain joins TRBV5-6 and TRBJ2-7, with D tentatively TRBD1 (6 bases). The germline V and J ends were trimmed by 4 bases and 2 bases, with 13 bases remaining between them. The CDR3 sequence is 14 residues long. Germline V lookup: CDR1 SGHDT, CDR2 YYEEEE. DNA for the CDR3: TGTGCCAGCAGCGATTACAGGGAGCCCTACGAGCAGTACTTC. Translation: CASSDYREPYEQYF.

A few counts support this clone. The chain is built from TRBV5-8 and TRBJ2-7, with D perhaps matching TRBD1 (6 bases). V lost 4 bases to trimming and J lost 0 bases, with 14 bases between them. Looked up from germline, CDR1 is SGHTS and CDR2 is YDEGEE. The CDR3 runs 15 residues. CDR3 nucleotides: TGTGCCAGCAGCCCCCCCACAGGGCCCTCCTACGAGCAGTACTTC. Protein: CASSPPTGPSYEQYF.

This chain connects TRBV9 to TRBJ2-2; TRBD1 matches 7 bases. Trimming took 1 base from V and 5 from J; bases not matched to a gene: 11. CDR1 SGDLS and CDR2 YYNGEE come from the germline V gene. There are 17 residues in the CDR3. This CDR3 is CASSVRGNRGVTGELFF. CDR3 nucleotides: TGTGCCAGCAGCGTAAGAGGCAACAGGGGTGTTACCGGGGAGCTGTTTTTT.

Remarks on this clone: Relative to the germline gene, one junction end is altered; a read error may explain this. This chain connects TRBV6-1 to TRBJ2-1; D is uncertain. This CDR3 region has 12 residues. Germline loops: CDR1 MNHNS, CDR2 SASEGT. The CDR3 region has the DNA TGTGCCAGCAGTGTATCCTCCAATGAGCAGTTCTTC. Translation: CASSVSSNEQFF.

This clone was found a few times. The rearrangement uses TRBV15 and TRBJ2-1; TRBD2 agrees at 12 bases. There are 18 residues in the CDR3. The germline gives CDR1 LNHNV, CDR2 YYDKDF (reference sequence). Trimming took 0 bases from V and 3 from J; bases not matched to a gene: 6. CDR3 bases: TGTGCCACCAGCAGAGATCCCATACTAGCGGGGGGCTACAATGAGCAGTTCTTC. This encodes CATSRDPILAGGYNEQFF.

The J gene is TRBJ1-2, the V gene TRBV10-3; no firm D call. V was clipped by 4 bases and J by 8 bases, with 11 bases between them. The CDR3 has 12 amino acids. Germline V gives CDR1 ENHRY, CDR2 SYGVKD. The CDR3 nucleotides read TGTGCCATCAGTGTCGGTGGTTCGGGCTACACCTTC. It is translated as CAISVGGSGYTF.

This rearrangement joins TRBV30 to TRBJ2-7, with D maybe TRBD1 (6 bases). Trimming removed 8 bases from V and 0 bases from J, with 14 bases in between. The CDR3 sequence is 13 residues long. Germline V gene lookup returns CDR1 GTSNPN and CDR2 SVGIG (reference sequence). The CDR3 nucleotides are TGTGCCCTGGACGTGGACAGCTCCTACGAGCAGTACTTC. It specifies CALDVDSSYEQYF.

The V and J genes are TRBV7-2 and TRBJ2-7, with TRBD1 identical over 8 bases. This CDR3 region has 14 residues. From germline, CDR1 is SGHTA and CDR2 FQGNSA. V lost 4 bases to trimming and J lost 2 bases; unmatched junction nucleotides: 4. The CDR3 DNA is TGTGCCAGCAGCTCCACAGGGGGAGCCTACGAGCAGTACTTC. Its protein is CASSSTGGAYEQYF.

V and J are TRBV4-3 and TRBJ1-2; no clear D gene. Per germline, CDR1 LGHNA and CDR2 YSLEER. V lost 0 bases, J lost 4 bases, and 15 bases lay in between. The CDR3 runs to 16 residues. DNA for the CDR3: TGCGCCAGCAGCCAAGAAGTTAGAGCTTTGGTCTATGGCTACACCTTC. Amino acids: CASSQEVRALVYGYTF.

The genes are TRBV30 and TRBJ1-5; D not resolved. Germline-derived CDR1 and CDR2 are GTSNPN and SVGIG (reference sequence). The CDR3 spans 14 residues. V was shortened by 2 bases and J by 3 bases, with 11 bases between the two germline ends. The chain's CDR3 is CAWSSHRDNQPQHF. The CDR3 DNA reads TGTGCCTGGAGTAGCCACCGTGACAATCAGCCCCAGCATTTT.

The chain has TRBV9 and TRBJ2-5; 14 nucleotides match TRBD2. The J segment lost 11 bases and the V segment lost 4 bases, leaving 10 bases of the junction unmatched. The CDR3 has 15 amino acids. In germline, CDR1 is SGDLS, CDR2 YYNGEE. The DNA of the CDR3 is TGTGCCAGCAGCCCCTGGACTAGCGGGGGGAAGGAGCAGTACTTC. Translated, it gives CASSPWTSGGKEQYF.

This CDR3 is CASSYTGVDTQYF. CDR3 nucleotide sequence: TGTGCCAGCAGCTACACAGGGGTGGATACGCAGTATTTT. The chain recombines TRBV5-4 with TRBJ2-3; 7 bases are shared with TRBD1. The CDR3 totals 13 residues. CDR1 is SGHNT, CDR2 YYREEE, per germline (reference sequence). The J segment lost 6 bases and the V segment lost 3 bases, leaving 4 bases of the junction unmatched.

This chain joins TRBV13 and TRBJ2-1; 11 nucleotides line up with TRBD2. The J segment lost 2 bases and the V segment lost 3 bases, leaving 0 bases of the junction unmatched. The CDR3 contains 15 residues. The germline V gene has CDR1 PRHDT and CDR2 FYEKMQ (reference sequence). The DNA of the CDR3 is TGTGCCAGCAGCTTTAGCGGGGGGGCCTACAATGAGCAGTTCTTC. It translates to CASSFSGGAYNEQFF.

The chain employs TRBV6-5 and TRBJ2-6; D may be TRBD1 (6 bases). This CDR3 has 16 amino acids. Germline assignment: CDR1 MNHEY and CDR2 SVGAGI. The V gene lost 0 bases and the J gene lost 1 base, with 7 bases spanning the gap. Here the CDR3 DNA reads TGTGCCAGCAGTTACTCTCAGGGGTCTGGGGCCAACGTCCTGACTTTC. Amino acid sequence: CASSYSQGSGANVLTF.

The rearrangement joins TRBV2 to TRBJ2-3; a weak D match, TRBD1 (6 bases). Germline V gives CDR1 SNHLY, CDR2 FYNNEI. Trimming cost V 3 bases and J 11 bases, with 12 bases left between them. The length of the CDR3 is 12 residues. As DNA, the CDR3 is TGTGCCAGCAGTGAGGGGGCTATTTGGCAGTATTTT. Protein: CASSEGAIWQYF. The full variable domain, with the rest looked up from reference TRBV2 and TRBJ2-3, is EPEVTQTPSHQVTQMGQEVILRCVPISNHLYFYWYRQILGQKVEFLVSFYNNEISEKSEIFDDQFSVERPDGSNFTLKIRSTKLEDSAMYFCASSEGAIWQYFGPGTRLTVL.

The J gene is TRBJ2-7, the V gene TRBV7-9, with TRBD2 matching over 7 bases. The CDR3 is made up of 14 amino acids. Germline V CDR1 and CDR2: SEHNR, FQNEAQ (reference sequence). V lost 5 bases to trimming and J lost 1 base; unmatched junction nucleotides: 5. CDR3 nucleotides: TGTGCCAGCAGCGACCGGGACTATTCCTACGAGCAGTACTTC. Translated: CASSDRDYSYEQYF.

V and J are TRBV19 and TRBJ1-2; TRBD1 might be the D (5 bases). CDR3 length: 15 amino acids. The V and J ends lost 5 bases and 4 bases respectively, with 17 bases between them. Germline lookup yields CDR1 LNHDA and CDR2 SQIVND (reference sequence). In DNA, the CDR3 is TGTGCCAGTAGTGAGACAGTTTTTACCCCCTATGGCTACACCTTC. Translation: CASSETVFTPYGYTF.

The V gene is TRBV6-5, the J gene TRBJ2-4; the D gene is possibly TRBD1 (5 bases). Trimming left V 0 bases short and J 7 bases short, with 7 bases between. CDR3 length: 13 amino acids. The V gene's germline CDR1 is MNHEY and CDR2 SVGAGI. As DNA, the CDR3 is TGTGCCAGCAGTTACTCAGGGGCGAACATTCAGTACTTC. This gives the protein CASSYSGANIQYF.

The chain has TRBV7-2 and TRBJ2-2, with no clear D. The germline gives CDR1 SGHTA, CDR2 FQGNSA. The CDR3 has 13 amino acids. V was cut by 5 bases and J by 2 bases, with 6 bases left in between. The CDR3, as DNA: TGTGCCAGCAGCCCCTATAACACCGGGGAGCTGTTTTTT. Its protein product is CASSPYNTGELFF.

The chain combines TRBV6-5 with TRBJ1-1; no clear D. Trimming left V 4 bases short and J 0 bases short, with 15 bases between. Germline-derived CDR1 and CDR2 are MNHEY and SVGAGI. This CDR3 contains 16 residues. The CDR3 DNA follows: TGTGCCAGCAGTTCCCCCGGGATTAACATGAACACTGAAGCTTTCTTT. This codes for CASSSPGINMNTEAFF.

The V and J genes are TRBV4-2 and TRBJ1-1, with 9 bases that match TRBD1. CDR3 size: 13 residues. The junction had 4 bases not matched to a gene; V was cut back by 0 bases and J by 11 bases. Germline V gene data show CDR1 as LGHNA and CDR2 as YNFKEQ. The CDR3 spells CASSQDGTGRAFF. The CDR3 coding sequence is TGTGCCAGCAGCCAAGATGGGACAGGGCGCGCTTTCTTT.

CDR3 in amino acids: CASSAQLPGQVVFDTEAFF. CDR3 nucleotide sequence: TGTGCCAGCAGCGCCCAATTACCGGGACAGGTCGTTTTTGACACTGAAGCTTTCTTT. The rearrangement joins TRBV9 to TRBJ1-1; 8 positions match TRBD1. This CDR3 has 19 amino acids. CDR1 is SGDLS and CDR2 is YYNGEE in the germline V gene. With 3 bases clipped from V and 3 bases from J, the junction kept 19 bases outside the gene matches.

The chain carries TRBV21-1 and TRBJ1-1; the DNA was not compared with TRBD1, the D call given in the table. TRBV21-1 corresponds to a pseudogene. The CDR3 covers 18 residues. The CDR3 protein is CASSKRQGAQGLNTEAFF. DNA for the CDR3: TGTGCCAGCAGCAAACGCCAGGGGGCGCAGGGATTGAACACTGAAGCTTTCTTT.

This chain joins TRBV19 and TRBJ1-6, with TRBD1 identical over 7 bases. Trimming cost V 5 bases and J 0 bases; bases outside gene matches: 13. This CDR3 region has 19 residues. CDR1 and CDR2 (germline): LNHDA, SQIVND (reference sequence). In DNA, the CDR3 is TGTGCCAGTAGTGTCGGACAGGTGCGACTTAGCTCCTATAATTCACCCCTCCACTTT. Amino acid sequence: CASSVGQVRLSSYNSPLHF.

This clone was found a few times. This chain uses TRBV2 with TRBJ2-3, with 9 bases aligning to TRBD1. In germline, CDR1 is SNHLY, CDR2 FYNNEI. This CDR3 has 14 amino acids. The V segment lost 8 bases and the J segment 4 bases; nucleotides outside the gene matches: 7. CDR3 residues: CASGRGQGADTQYF. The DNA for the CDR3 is TGTGCCAGCGGACGGGGACAGGGCGCAGATACGCAGTATTTT.

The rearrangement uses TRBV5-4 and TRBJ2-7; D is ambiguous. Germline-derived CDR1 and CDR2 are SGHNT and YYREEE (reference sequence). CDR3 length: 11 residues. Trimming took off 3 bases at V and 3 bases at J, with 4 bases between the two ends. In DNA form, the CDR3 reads TGTGCCAGCAGCTCTTACTACGAGCAGTACTTC. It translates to CASSSYYEQYF.

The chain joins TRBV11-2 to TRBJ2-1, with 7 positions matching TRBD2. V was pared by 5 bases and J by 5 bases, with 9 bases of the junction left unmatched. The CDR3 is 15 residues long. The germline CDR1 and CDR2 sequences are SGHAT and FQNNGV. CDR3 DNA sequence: TGTGCCAGCAGCCCCGACTGGGGAGGGGACAATGAGCAGTTCTTC. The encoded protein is CASSPDWGGDNEQFF.